Below are 29 T cell receptor beta chains sequenced from a single sample in a study of blood T cell repertoires in COVID-19. This table comes from immunoSEQ multiplex PCR, and its TCRdb copy is limited to in-frame clones, with some not included. The table includes 110,000 to 150,000 clones, 70% to 90% detected once. Specimen: peripheral blood. Every receptor here comes from a human donor in a cohort sampled during active COVID-19.

Comments on this clone: Other nucleotide sequences from this sample produce the same CDR3. The chain has TRBV3-1 (or the pseudogene TRBV3-2) and TRBJ2-3; TRBD2 aligns across 10 bases. Trimming removed 6 bases from V and 0 bases from J; junction bases left unmatched: 3. CDR3 length: 15 amino acids. Germline V gives CDR1 LGHDT, CDR2 YNNKEL (reference sequence). This CDR3 is CASSPTSGSTDTQYF. CDR3 DNA: TGTGCCAGCAGTCCGACTAGCGGGAGCACAGATACGCAGTATTTT.

The chain carries TRBV19 and TRBJ1-1; 9 bases are shared with TRBD1. Germline V gene data show CDR1 as LNHDA and CDR2 as SQIVND (reference sequence). This CDR3 is 16 amino acids long. V shed 5 bases, J shed 0 bases, and the junction held 7 bases outside the gene matches. This CDR3 reads CASSPHGTGMNTEAFF. For the CDR3, the DNA is TGTGCCAGTAGTCCCCACGGGACAGGGATGAACACTGAAGCTTTCTTT.

The chain couples TRBV7-9 to TRBJ1-1, with D uncertain. The germline V and J ends were trimmed by 3 bases and 7 bases, with 6 bases remaining between them. Germline values: CDR1 SEHNR, CDR2 FQNEAQ (reference sequence). CDR3 length: 11 amino acids. As DNA, the CDR3 is TGTGCCAGCAGCTTCGAGATTGAAGCTTTCTTT. Protein: CASSFEIEAFF.

The gene calls are TRBV7-3 and TRBJ1-2, with 9 bases lining up with TRBD1. Germline CDR1 SGHTA, CDR2 FQGTGA. With V trimmed by 5 bases and J by 6 bases, 13 bases remained unmatched. The CDR3 totals 16 residues. The CDR3 coding sequence is TGTGCCAGCAGCACCGTACAGGGGGCGCCAGTAAATGGCTACACCTTC. Protein sequence: CASSTVQGAPVNGYTF.

The V gene is TRBV28, the J gene TRBJ1-1; D gene ambiguous. V lost 7 bases and J lost 0, with 6 bases in between. This CDR3 has 12 amino acids. Germline lookup yields CDR1 MDHEN and CDR2 SYDVKM. The CDR3 bases are TGTGCCAGCACCTCAGTGAACACTGAAGCTTTCTTT. Its translation is CASTSVNTEAFF.

The chain carries TRBV29-1 and TRBJ2-4; 12 bases agree with TRBD2. V trimming: 7 bases; J trimming: 7 bases; junction bases outside the gene matches: 8. In germline, CDR1 is SQVTM, CDR2 ANQGSEA. CDR3 length: 14 amino acids. DNA of the CDR3: TGCAGCGCCTCCCAGACTAGCGGGAGCAACATTCAGTACTTC. Its translation: CSASQTSGSNIQYF. The variable domain in full, with the rest retrieved from reference TRBV29-1 and TRBJ2-4, is SAVISQKPSRDICQRGTSLTIQCQVDSQVTMMFWYRQQPGQSLTLIATANQGSEATYESGFVIDKFPISRPNLTFSTLTVSNMSPEDSSIYLCSASQTSGSNIQYFGAGTRLSVL.

The V call is TRBV28, the J call TRBJ1-4, with a tentative D call TRBD1 (6 bases). V shed 5 bases and J shed 4 bases, with 11 bases lying between them. This CDR3 contains 14 residues. CDR1 MDHEN and CDR2 SYDVKM come from the germline V gene. The CDR3 sequence is CASSQTGLNEKLFF. The CDR3 bases are TGTGCCAGCAGTCAAACAGGGCTTAATGAAAAACTGTTTTTT.

This clone was recorded a few times. The rearrangement uses TRBV6-6 and TRBJ1-6; D is uncertain. The CDR3 consists of 15 residues. Deletions cut 6 bases from V and 7 bases from J, with 16 bases between. Germline V gene sequence: CDR1 MNHNY, CDR2 SVGAGI (reference sequence). The CDR3 DNA reads TGTGCCAGCAGCGACGCCGGGCGGGTCAATTCACCCCTCCACTTT. It specifies CASSDAGRVNSPLHF.

The chain combines TRBV28 with TRBJ2-1, with 10 positions matching TRBD2. Germline V CDR1 and CDR2: MDHEN, SYDVKM. The CDR3 spans 16 residues. After removal of 5 bases from V and 7 bases from J, the junction contained 11 bases not matched to a gene. The CDR3 DNA reads TGTGCCAGCAGTCGGCATAGTGTTAGCGGGAGGAATGAGCAGTTCTTC. Amino acids: CASSRHSVSGRNEQFF. Combining the CDR3 with reference TRBV28 and TRBJ2-1 gives the whole variable domain DVKVTQSSRYLVKRTGEKVFLECVQDMDHENMFWYRQDPGLGLRLIYFSYDVKMKEKGDIPEGYSVSREKKERFSLILESASTNQTSMYLCASSRHSVSGRNEQFFGPGTRLTVL.

The chain carries TRBV7-3 and TRBJ2-7; tentative D call: TRBD2 (6 bases). V was shortened by 9 bases and J by 3 bases, with 12 bases between the two germline ends. The CDR3 has 12 amino acids. The germline gives CDR1 SGHTA, CDR2 FQGTGA. Written as DNA, the CDR3 is TGTGCCAGGAAGGAGGGAGGCTACGAGCAGTACTTC. Translating gives CARKEGGYEQYF.

J is TRBJ1-1 and V is TRBV19; a possible D gene is TRBD1 (6 bases). This CDR3 has 15 amino acids. The germline CDR1 and CDR2 sequences are LNHDA and SQIVND (reference sequence). Trimming cost V 4 bases and J 1 base, with 13 bases left between them. The CDR3 nucleotides are TGTGCCAGTAGTACCCACCGACAGGCGAACACTGAAGCTTTCTTT. It translates to CASSTHRQANTEAFF.

The rearrangement uses TRBV19 and TRBJ2-7, with 8 bases that match TRBD1. From germline, CDR1 is LNHDA and CDR2 SQIVND (reference sequence). The CDR3 is made up of 17 amino acids. Germline trimming cut 4 bases from V and 2 bases from J; bases unmatched to any gene: 13. As DNA, the CDR3 is TGTGCCAGTAGTACCATTTCGACAGGGGAAATGGCCTACGAGCAGTACTTC. It encodes CASSTISTGEMAYEQYF.

The chain uses TRBV4-1 and TRBJ2-7; 8 positions agree with TRBD1. The V segment lost 1 base and the J segment 1 base; nucleotides outside the gene matches: 3. This CDR3 region has 15 residues. The germline V gene has CDR1 MGHRA and CDR2 YSYEKL. The CDR3 loop reads CASSQGTGYSYEQYF. CDR3 DNA: TGCGCCAGCAGCCAAGGGACAGGGTATTCCTACGAGCAGTACTTC.

This rearrangement joins TRBV4-2 to TRBJ2-3; TRBD2 might be the D (6 bases). The CDR3 totals 16 residues. CDR1 and CDR2 (germline): LGHNA, YNFKEQ. V was pared by 1 base and J by 3 bases, with 14 bases between. This CDR3 reads CASSQGNSGSTDTQYF. DNA of the CDR3: TGTGCCAGCAGCCAAGGGAATAGCGGATCGACAGATACGCAGTATTTT.

The CDR3 loop reads CASSLRGTYEQYF. The CDR3 region has the DNA TGCGCCAGCAGCTTAAGGGGGACATACGAGCAGTACTTC. The V gene is TRBV5-1, the J gene TRBJ2-7, with a possible D match to TRBD1 (6 bases). This CDR3 region has 13 residues. Germline CDR1 reads SGHRS; CDR2 reads YFSETQ. V lost 2 bases and J lost 4, with 10 bases in between.

This chain uses TRBV18 with TRBJ1-1, with D perhaps matching TRBD1 (5 bases). CDR1 and CDR2 (germline): KGHSH, LQKENI. The CDR3 has 16 residues. Trimming took off 2 bases at V and 4 bases at J, with 17 bases between the two ends. The CDR3 loop is CASSPIEGPGGTEAFF. The CDR3 DNA follows: TGTGCCAGCTCACCAATTGAGGGGCCCGGGGGCACTGAAGCTTTCTTT.

The chain joins TRBV18 to TRBJ2-5; D gene ambiguous. The germline V and J ends were trimmed by 3 bases and 7 bases, with 9 bases remaining between them. The CDR3 is made up of 12 amino acids. Germline V gene lookup returns CDR1 KGHSH and CDR2 LQKENI. The CDR3 bases are TGTGCCAGCTCACCTTCGATCGGGACCCAGTACTTC. It yields the protein CASSPSIGTQYF.

The CDR3 bases are TGCAGCGTTCGACAGGGGGCTTCTGGAAACACCATATATTTT. Protein product: CSVRQGASGNTIYF. The J gene is TRBJ1-3, the V gene TRBV29-1, with 10 bases aligning to TRBD1. The CDR3 spans 14 residues. With 5 bases clipped from V and 1 base from J, the junction kept 2 bases outside the gene matches. Germline V gene data show CDR1 as SQVTM and CDR2 as ANQGSEA.

This chain links TRBV10-1 with TRBJ2-7, with D perhaps matching TRBD1 (6 bases). The CDR3 spans 15 residues. V shed 3 bases and J shed 2 bases, with 14 bases lying between them. Per germline, CDR1 WNHNN and CDR2 SYGVQD (reference sequence). The CDR3 reads CASSERTEGPYEQYF. The CDR3 coding sequence is TGCGCCAGCAGTGAACGGACAGAGGGACCCTACGAGCAGTACTTC.

The J gene is TRBJ2-1, the V gene TRBV5-1; D uncertain. The CDR3 extends over 15 amino acids. V shed 0 bases and J shed 3 bases, with 10 bases lying between them. Germline values: CDR1 SGHRS, CDR2 YFSETQ. CDR3 nucleotide sequence: TGCGCCAGCAGCTTGGCCCCCCAGGACTACAATGAGCAGTTCTTC. Translated: CASSLAPQDYNEQFF.

The rearrangement joins TRBV5-1 to TRBJ1-1; D is unresolved. Germline V gene data show CDR1 as SGHRS and CDR2 as YFSETQ. CDR3 length equals 13 residues. V lost 3 bases and J 10 bases, leaving 16 bases between the germline ends. The CDR3 is CASSSRGNGAAFF. CDR3 in DNA: TGCGCCAGCAGCTCCAGAGGCAACGGTGCAGCTTTCTTT. The full variable domain, with the rest looked up from reference TRBV5-1 and TRBJ1-1, is KAGVTQTPRYLIKTRGQQVTLSCSPISGHRSVSWYQQTPGQGLQFLFEYFSETQRNKGNFPGRFSGRQFSNSRSEMNVSTLELGDSALYLCASSSRGNGAAFFGQGTRLTVV.

The chain has TRBV4-1 and TRBJ1-6; possibly TRBD1 for D (6 bases). Germline assignment: CDR1 MGHRA and CDR2 YSYEKL. Trimming removed 4 bases from V and 6 bases from J, with 7 bases in between. The CDR3 runs 13 residues. Here the CDR3 reads CASSRTVNSPLHF. The CDR3 DNA is TGCGCCAGCAGCCGGACAGTTAATTCACCCCTCCACTTT.

This rearrangement joins TRBV27 to TRBJ2-7; no clear D. The CDR3 is made up of 13 amino acids. CDR1 and CDR2 from the germline V gene are MNHEY and SMNVEV (reference sequence). Trimming took off 0 bases at V and 3 bases at J, with 6 bases between the two ends. CDR3 amino acids: CASSLSSGYEQYF. CDR3 bases: TGTGCCAGCAGTTTATCGTCCGGCTACGAGCAGTACTTC.

The chain combines TRBV9 with TRBJ2-5; D is perhaps TRBD2 (7 bases). V shed 0 bases and J shed 6 bases, with 15 bases lying between them. CDR1 and CDR2 (germline): SGDLS, YYNGEE. This CDR3 has 15 amino acids. In DNA, the CDR3 is TGTGCCAGCAGCGTAGAGGTAGGGGGGGGGAAGACCCAGTACTTC. This codes for CASSVEVGGGKTQYF.

The chain employs TRBV7-3 and TRBJ2-5; D not resolved. This CDR3 has 15 amino acids. The V and J ends lost 5 bases and 2 bases respectively, with 15 bases between them. The germline gives CDR1 SGHTA, CDR2 FQGTGA. The CDR3 coding sequence is TGTGCCAGCAGCCCGAAACCGGAGTTTCAAGAGACCCAGTACTTC. Translating it yields CASSPKPEFQETQYF.

The chain is built from TRBV6-2 or TRBV6-3 and TRBJ2-3; TRBD1 matches 8 bases. CDR1 is MNHEY, CDR2 SVGEGT, per germline. Trimming cost V 1 base and J 2 bases; bases outside gene matches: 2. The CDR3 extends over 15 amino acids. The CDR3 is CASSYWDRITDTQYF. As DNA, the CDR3 is TGTGCCAGCAGTTACTGGGACAGGATCACAGATACGCAGTATTTT.

The J gene is TRBJ2-7, the V gene TRBV7-3; the match to TRBD2 covers 14 bases. The V and J ends lost 0 bases and 7 bases, in that order; junction bases with no gene match: 14. The germline CDR1 and CDR2 sequences are SGHTA and FQGTGA. The CDR3 runs 19 residues. The CDR3 loop is CASSLTAGTSGRIVWEQYF. The CDR3 nucleotides are TGTGCCAGCAGCTTAACTGCCGGGACTAGCGGGAGAATAGTGTGGGAGCAGTACTTC.

This CDR3 is CASSEPGQGNEKLFF. The CDR3 DNA is TGCGCCAGCAGTGAACCGGGACAGGGAAATGAAAAACTGTTTTTT. The rearrangement links TRBV10-2 to TRBJ1-4, with 9 nucleotides matching TRBD1. V trimming: 3 bases; J trimming: 5 bases; junction bases outside the gene matches: 4. Germline values: CDR1 WSHSY, CDR2 SAAADI. The CDR3 length is 15 residues.

This clone showed up just a few times. This specimen includes other DNA sequences encoding the same CDR3. CDR3 sequence (DNA): TGTGCCAGTAGTATAGGCGGGGGCTCCTACAATGAGCAGTTCTTC. Its protein product is CASSIGGGSYNEQFF. The V and J genes are TRBV19 and TRBJ2-1, with 7 bases aligning to TRBD2. The ends lost 1 base at V and 0 bases at J; junction bases unmatched: 0. The CDR3 runs 15 residues. Germline V CDR1 and CDR2: LNHDA, SQIVND (reference sequence). The full variable domain, in which reference TRBV19 and TRBJ2-1 provide the parts outside the CDR3, is DGGITQSPKYLFRKEGQNVTLSCEQNLNHDAMYWYRQDPGQGLRLIYYSQIVNDFQKGDIAEGYSVSREKKESFPLTVTSAQKNPTAFYLCASSIGGGSYNEQFFGPGTRLTVL.